This T cell receptor (beta chain) derives from a study of blood T cell repertoires in COVID-19. The CDR3 length is 16 residues. Trimming cost V 0 bases and J 9 bases; bases outside gene matches: 4. Germline-derived CDR1 and CDR2 are MGHRA and YSYEKL. Adults between about 18 and 95 years of age took part from approximately 24 US areas. Under the authors' procedure: From reference gene primer amplification, estimates of nucleated cell counts were derived. Using immunoSEQ multiplex PCR, the repertoire was profiled, and TCRdb retains in-frame clones only, with some absent. V, J and clone size derive from that table, while D and trimming were established from the DNA sequence. The sample has approximately 140,000 clones; roughly 86% are singletons.

V is TRBV4-1 and J is TRBJ1-6, with TRBD1 matching over 11 bases. The TCR originated in a woman aged 50 to 65 with acute COVID-19. Material: PBMCs or T cells enriched from blood (not recorded which). The CDR3 loop reads CASSQEPGTGGSPLHF. The CDR3 DNA reads as TGCGCCAGCAGCCAAGAACCCGGGACAGGGGGTTCACCCCTCCACTTT.